One and the same sample provided the 30 T cell receptor beta chains below, sequenced in a study of T-cell memory formation after mild COVID-19. Each CDR3 protein is one row after TCRdb ran MiXCR on the 5' RACE reads. The sample gives around 340,000 distinct CDR3 sequences, approximately 12% of which show up once; 20% to 25% is in the top ten. Sequenced input: PBMCs or a T cell subset sorted from them (not recorded which). The receptor source for this set is a man aged 18-30 years who had mild COVID-19 (a few samples of this study predate the infection). Cell type and time point are not known.

This clonotype came up a few times. V and J are TRBV6-5 and TRBJ2-7; the D gene is possibly TRBD2 (6 bases). With 6 bases removed from V and 6 bases from J, the gap between germline ends came to 18 bases. The germline V gene has CDR1 MNHEY and CDR2 SVGAGI. This CDR3 has 14 amino acids. The CDR3 is CASRPGLRASEQYV. The DNA for the CDR3 is TGTGCCAGCAGACCGGGACTGAGGGCTTCCGAGCAGTACGTC.

The chain is built from TRBV5-1 and TRBJ2-5; D possibly corresponds to TRBD1 (7 bases). The germline V gene encodes CDR1 SGHRS and CDR2 YFSETQ. The CDR3 contains 16 residues. V was pared by 4 bases and J by 5 bases, with 21 bases between. CDR3 protein: CASSAAGGFRTETQYF. CDR3 DNA sequence: TGCGCCAGCAGCGCGGCAGGGGGGTTCCGCACTGAGACCCAGTACTTC.

In this sample, this clonotype turned up a few times. The chain links TRBV11-3 to TRBJ2-2; no firm D call. Per the germline V gene, CDR1 is SGHNT and CDR2 is YENEEA. The CDR3 has 13 residues. Between the trimmed V and J ends, which lost 5 bases and 7 bases, there was a span of 11 bases. CDR3 DNA: TGTGCCAGCAGCATAAGACGGAGCGGGGAGCTGTTTTTT. Encoded protein: CASSIRRSGELFF.

CDR3 region: CSAYPPLAGGTDTQYF. The CDR3 DNA reads as TGCAGTGCTTACCCACCACTAGCGGGGGGCACAGATACGCAGTATTTT. This chain links TRBV20-1 with TRBJ2-3; TRBD2 matches 11 bases. Unmatched junction bases numbered 8, after V lost 5 bases and J lost 1 base. The CDR3 is made up of 16 amino acids. Per germline, CDR1 DFQATT and CDR2 SNEGSKA (reference sequence).

The chain is built from TRBV7-2 and TRBJ2-7; D gene ambiguous. V was cut by 6 bases and J by 0 bases, with 9 bases left in between. CDR1 SGHTA and CDR2 FQGNSA come from the germline V gene. CDR3 length: 13 amino acids. CDR3 region: CASRNPPSYEQYV. The CDR3 DNA reads as TGTGCCAGCAGGAACCCACCCTCCTACGAGCAGTACGTC.

In its sample, this clonotype was seen a few times. The chain carries TRBV7-8 and TRBJ2-6, with D tentatively TRBD1 (5 bases). Germline V gene lookup returns CDR1 SGHVS and CDR2 FQNEAQ. Between the trimmed V and J ends, which lost 2 bases and 1 base, there was a span of 12 bases. The CDR3 runs 17 residues. CDR3 sequence (DNA): TGTGCCAGCAGCTTAAGGGGTCCTCCTTCTGGGGCCAACGTCCTGACTTTC. It codes for CASSLRGPPSGANVLTF.

The chain links TRBV3-1 to TRBJ1-2; 9 bases match TRBD1. Trimming cost V 4 bases and J 6 bases; bases outside gene matches: 3. This CDR3 is built from 13 residues. Germline V lookup: CDR1 LGHDT, CDR2 YNNKEL (reference sequence). CDR3 sequence: CASSLRQGDGYTF. In DNA, the CDR3 is TGTGCCAGCAGCCTCCGACAGGGGGATGGCTACACCTTC.

V and J are TRBV27 and TRBJ1-5, with 8 bases lining up with TRBD1. CDR3 length equals 15 residues. V lost 6 bases, J lost 5 bases, and 9 bases stayed unmatched. Germline V gene sequence: CDR1 MNHEY, CDR2 SMNVEV (reference sequence). The CDR3, as DNA: TGTGCCAGCAGCCAACAGGGGGTTTTAGATCAGCCCCAGCATTTT. As protein: CASSQQGVLDQPQHF.

V is TRBV12-3 or TRBV12-4 and J is TRBJ1-3; 7 bases match TRBD1. This CDR3 is built from 15 residues. Trimming cost V 8 bases and J 7 bases; bases outside gene matches: 14. CDR3 sequence: CASRPNLQGWNTIYF. As DNA, the CDR3 is TGTGCCAGCCGACCTAACTTACAGGGGTGGAACACCATATATTTT.

The gene calls are TRBV6-1 and TRBJ2-7; D is uncertain. The germline V gene has CDR1 MNHNS and CDR2 SASEGT. CDR3 size: 10 residues. V was cut by 6 bases and J by 3 bases, with 3 bases left in between. The CDR3 here is CASRGYEQYV. Written as DNA, the CDR3 is TGTGCCAGCAGGGGCTACGAGCAGTACGTC.

In its sample, this clonotype was seen a few times. The V call is TRBV5-6, the J call TRBJ2-7; 9 nucleotides line up with TRBD2. Unmatched junction bases numbered 14, after V lost 4 bases and J lost 6 bases. This CDR3 comprises 16 residues. The germline CDR1 and CDR2 sequences are SGHDT and YYEEEE. The CDR3 region is CASSKLRIGLASEQYF. For the CDR3, the DNA is TGTGCCAGCAGCAAACTAAGGATCGGACTAGCGAGCGAGCAGTACTTC.

This clonotype came up a few times. The V call is TRBV5-1, the J call TRBJ1-6; D ambiguous. Germline assignment: CDR1 SGHRS and CDR2 YFSETQ. V gave up 3 bases and J gave up 10 bases, with 8 bases separating them. There are 12 residues in the CDR3. The CDR3 loop reads CASSSDESPLHF. The CDR3 DNA sequence: TGCGCCAGCAGCTCAGACGAATCACCCCTCCACTTT.

The chain employs TRBV7-3 and TRBJ2-1, with 7 bases that match TRBD1. V gave up 5 bases and J gave up 6 bases; unmatched junction bases: 4. This CDR3 contains 13 residues. Germline assignment: CDR1 SGHTA and CDR2 FQGTGA. This CDR3 reads CASSKGAGNEQFF. DNA of the CDR3: TGTGCCAGCAGCAAGGGGGCCGGCAATGAGCAGTTCTTC.

This clonotype has ten or more counts. DNA for the CDR3: TGCGCCAGCAGCCATCGACGGGGCGGGTACCAAGAGACCCAGTACTTC. It translates to CASSHRRGGYQETQYF. The chain has TRBV4-3 and TRBJ2-5; D assignment may be TRBD1 or TRBD2 (5 bases each). CDR1 is LGHNA, CDR2 YSLEER, per germline. The ends were cut back, 3 bases at V and 0 bases at J, with 14 bases in the middle. The CDR3 extends over 16 amino acids.

The chain recombines TRBV6-2 or TRBV6-3 with TRBJ1-2; D remains ambiguous. Germline V lookup: CDR1 MNHEY, CDR2 SVGEGT. Trimming removed 10 bases from V and 6 bases from J, with 12 bases in between. The CDR3 is 11 amino acids. The CDR3 sequence: CATGNPDGYTF. The CDR3 region has the DNA TGTGCCACGGGAAATCCTGATGGCTACACCTTC.

The chain joins TRBV5-5 to TRBJ2-7, with D possibly being TRBD1 (5 bases). The length of the CDR3 is 15 residues. Germline V gene sequence: CDR1 SGHKS, CDR2 YYEKEE (reference sequence). Trimming pared 0 bases from V and 3 bases from J, leaving 13 bases between. The CDR3: CASSLDGRVVYEQYF. CDR3 nucleotide sequence: TGTGCCAGCAGCTTGGATGGCAGGGTCGTCTACGAGCAGTACTTC.

This clonotype was recorded at least ten times. The V call is TRBV15, the J call TRBJ2-7; unclear D gene. The CDR3 extends over 15 amino acids. Germline CDR1 is LNHNV and CDR2 is YYDKDF (reference sequence). Trimming left V 0 bases short and J 0 bases short, with 9 bases between. CDR3 region: CATSRDGLASYEQYV. Here the CDR3 DNA reads TGTGCCACCAGCAGAGATGGGTTAGCCTCCTACGAGCAGTACGTC.

The chain has TRBV24-1 and TRBJ1-2; D unresolved. There are 15 residues in the CDR3. CDR1 and CDR2 (germline): KGHDR, SFDVKD. Trimming removed 0 bases from V and 7 bases from J, with 14 bases in between. The CDR3 nucleotides are TGTGCCACCAGTGATTTGCTGGGTGGGGTAGGTGGCTACACCTTC. Its protein product is CATSDLLGGVGGYTF.

The rearrangement links TRBV6-5 to TRBJ2-1; TRBD1 matches at 7 bases. The CDR3 runs 14 residues. Trimming cost V 10 bases and J 2 bases; bases outside gene matches: 8. Germline V gene data show CDR1 as MNHEY and CDR2 as SVGAGI. This CDR3 reads CATKGQSAYNEQFF. Here the CDR3 DNA reads TGTGCCACTAAGGGACAGTCGGCCTACAATGAGCAGTTCTTC.

The chain employs TRBV19 and TRBJ2-7, with a weak D call TRBD2 (7 bases). Germline CDR1 and CDR2: LNHDA and SQIVND (reference sequence). CDR3 size: 15 residues. V lost 6 bases to trimming and J lost 0 bases, with 15 bases between them. This CDR3 reads CASSYGAGASYEQYF. CDR3 DNA sequence: TGTGCCAGTAGCTATGGGGCGGGGGCCTCCTACGAGCAGTACTTC.

The chain links TRBV7-2 to TRBJ2-5; D is unresolved. Germline CDR1 reads SGHTA; CDR2 reads FQGNSA. Trimming removed 6 bases at V and 5 bases at J, with 16 bases between. The CDR3 runs 14 residues. Here the CDR3 reads CASSFSGVHETQYF. In DNA form, the CDR3 reads TGTGCCAGCAGTTTCTCAGGCGTACACGAGACCCAGTACTTC. Using reference TRBV7-2 and TRBJ2-5 for the parts outside the CDR3, the full variable domain is GAGVSQSPSNKVTEKGKDVELRCDPISGHTALYWYRQSLGQGLEFLIYFQGNSAPDKSGLPSDRFSAERTGGSVSTLTIQRTQQEDSAVYLCASSFSGVHETQYFGPGTRLLVL.

The rearrangement joins TRBV7-2 to TRBJ2-5; TRBD2 matches 15 bases. V shed 5 bases, J shed 5 bases, and the junction held 6 bases outside the gene matches. The CDR3 has 16 residues. The germline gives CDR1 SGHTA, CDR2 FQGNSA. CDR3 sequence reads: CASSLGTSGRWETQYF. DNA of the CDR3: TGTGCCAGCAGCCTTGGGACTAGCGGGAGGTGGGAGACCCAGTACTTC. Full variable domain (outside the CDR3, taken from reference TRBV7-2 and TRBJ2-5): GAGVSQSPSNKVTEKGKDVELRCDPISGHTALYWYRQSLGQGLEFLIYFQGNSAPDKSGLPSDRFSAERTGGSVSTLTIQRTQQEDSAVYLCASSLGTSGRWETQYFGPGTRLLVL.

The CDR3 sequence is CATSRRLETQYF. CDR3 in DNA: TGTGCCACCAGCAGGAGGTTGGAGACCCAGTACTTC. V is TRBV15 and J is TRBJ2-5; no clear D gene. CDR1 LNHNV and CDR2 YYDKDF come from the germline V gene (reference sequence). This CDR3 spans 12 amino acids. Deletions cut 3 bases from V and 5 bases from J, with 7 bases between.

In its sample, this clonotype was seen a few times. V and J are TRBV4-3 and TRBJ2-5, with D uncertain. The germline V gene has CDR1 LGHNA and CDR2 YSLEER. CDR3 length: 14 amino acids. V lost 1 base to trimming and J lost 3 bases, with 9 bases between them. CDR3 DNA sequence: TGCGCCAGCAGCCAAGGGGTGGCGGAAGAGACCCAGTACTTC. This gives the protein CASSQGVAEETQYF.

The CDR3 is CATQTGLGETQYF. The CDR3 DNA is TGTGCCACCCAAACGGGGCTAGGAGAGACCCAGTACTTC. The chain joins TRBV19 to TRBJ2-5; perhaps D is TRBD1 or TRBD2 (5 bases each). CDR3 length: 13 residues. Germline values: CDR1 LNHDA, CDR2 SQIVND (reference sequence). The germline V and J ends were trimmed by 10 bases and 4 bases, with 16 bases remaining between them.

This clonotype was counted at least ten times. The chain links TRBV4-1 to TRBJ2-3, with D possibly matching TRBD1 (6 bases). The V gene's germline CDR1 is MGHRA and CDR2 YSYEKL. The CDR3 covers 15 residues. Trimming cost V 3 bases and J 2 bases, with 12 bases left between them. CDR3 residues: CASSHQGKITDTQYF. The CDR3 nucleotides read TGCGCCAGCAGCCACCAGGGGAAGATCACAGATACGCAGTATTTT.

This clonotype showed up just a few times. The gene calls are TRBV11-3 and TRBJ2-2; TRBD2 aligns across 11 bases. The germline CDR1 and CDR2 sequences are SGHNT and YENEEA. With 5 bases clipped from V and 4 bases from J, the junction kept 3 bases outside the gene matches. The length of the CDR3 is 15 residues. The CDR3 loop reads CASSRLAGPTGELFF. The CDR3 DNA follows: TGTGCCAGCAGCCGACTAGCGGGGCCCACCGGGGAGCTGTTTTTT.

The CDR3 sequence: CASRRDRGASEAFF. The CDR3 DNA reads as TGTGCCAGCAGGAGAGACAGGGGTGCTTCTGAAGCTTTCTTT. This chain connects TRBV3-1 to TRBJ1-1; 8 positions match TRBD1. CDR1 is LGHDT, CDR2 YNNKEL, per germline (reference sequence). With V trimmed by 6 bases and J by 6 bases, 9 bases remained unmatched. This CDR3 region has 14 residues.

This clonotype was detected a few times. The V call is TRBV4-1, the J call TRBJ2-4; D possibly matches TRBD1 or TRBD2 (5 bases each). The CDR3 sequence is 19 residues long. Trimming removed 0 bases at V and 3 bases at J, with 21 bases between. Germline lookup yields CDR1 MGHRA and CDR2 YSYEKL. Here the CDR3 reads CASSQDGTARLVGKNIQYF. CDR3 DNA sequence: TGCGCCAGCAGCCAAGATGGGACCGCCCGCCTCGTTGGCAAAAACATTCAGTACTTC.

V is TRBV7-2 and J is TRBJ2-7; a possible D gene is TRBD2 (6 bases). V gave up 5 bases and J gave up 4 bases, with 15 bases separating them. Germline CDR1 is SGHTA and CDR2 is FQGNSA. CDR3 size: 14 residues. CDR3 bases: TGTGCCAGCAGCATTGGACATGGAGGGTACGAGCAGTACGTC. Translated, it gives CASSIGHGGYEQYV.